This T cell receptor (beta chain) was found in a study of blood T cell repertoires in COVID-19 (dated by TCRdb to the early 2020s). Study-wide context: Collaborator samples came from the United States, Italy and Spain and covered acute and convalescent phases of COVID-19. The prospective study material was composed of cDNA or gDNA derived from T cells, B-cell-depleted T cells, or PBMCs. Subjects who had been exposed to COVID-19, were actively infected with it, or had recovered from it provided the deeply sampled blood TCRbeta repertoires that made up the dataset. The repertoires were released in a freely available public database intended as a resource for research on the immune response to SARS-CoV-2. The samples were drawn from two sources: the first 160 participants of the ongoing ImmuneRACE study, and fewer than 1,500 subjects contributed by 6 global collaborators. Nearly every sample came with metadata listing a de-identified subject ID, COVID-19 status, age in years and sex. Where HLA class I and class II types were available, the types were taken from metadata supplied by the sample provider, not from assay-based typing. What the study reported, not specific to this receptor: Clinical and demographic metadata were provided uncurated, with the amount varying by source and participant.

Participants in the prospective study were aged about 18 to 95 years, lived in 24 United States geographic areas, and enrolled through a virtual design. Cohort assignment in the prospective study relied on participant-reported clinical history from a screening survey and a study questionnaire. Each participant in the prospective study had whole blood, serum and a nasopharyngeal or oropharyngeal swab collected by mobile phlebotomists. Additional blood draws and questionnaires over a roughly two-month period could optionally be provided by prospective study participants. Before DNA extraction, blood samples from the prospective study were shipped at room temperature or frozen. TCRbeta CDR3 regions were amplified from genomic DNA by means of the immunoSEQ Assay, a bias-controlled multiplex PCR. On the authors' methods: Within the assay, amplification of reference gene primers was used to estimate how many nucleated cells each sample contained. To quantify the absolute abundance of each unique TCRbeta CDR3 rearrangement, sequence reads were collapsed and filtered. Productive Simpson clonality was computed per sample as the square root of Simpson's diversity index over productive rearrangements. Sourced from immuneACCESS, this table was stored by TCRdb with only in-frame sequences that have V and J called. A share of the clones is absent; for the studies checked, an unresolved V gene accounts for under half, and the remainder has no known explanation. That table gives V, J and clone size, and the DNA gave D and trimming. The sample contains approximately 150,000 clones, 81% of them found a single time. The top ten hold about 5% of the sample.

According to the germline V gene, CDR1 reads SGDLS and CDR2 reads YYNGEE. The CDR3 runs 14 amino acids, cysteine and phenylalanine included. The retained sequence is limited to the CDR3, 42 bases, with the frame set at the first base. Germline trimming: 3 bases from V, 4 bases from J; junction bases outside gene matches: 6. A word on this clone: The target of this receptor is not known. Base qualities are not provided; no much larger clone lies one nucleotide away.

Sample: PBMCs or T cells enriched from blood (not recorded which). This clonotype originated in a woman between 40 and 55 years old with acute COVID-19. In this chain, TRBV9 is recombined with TRBJ2-5, and TRBD2 matches 7 of the central bases. The DNA is TGTGCCAGCAGCGGCGGGGGACCCGGAGAGACCCAGTACTTC. Translated, it gives CASSGGGPGETQYF.